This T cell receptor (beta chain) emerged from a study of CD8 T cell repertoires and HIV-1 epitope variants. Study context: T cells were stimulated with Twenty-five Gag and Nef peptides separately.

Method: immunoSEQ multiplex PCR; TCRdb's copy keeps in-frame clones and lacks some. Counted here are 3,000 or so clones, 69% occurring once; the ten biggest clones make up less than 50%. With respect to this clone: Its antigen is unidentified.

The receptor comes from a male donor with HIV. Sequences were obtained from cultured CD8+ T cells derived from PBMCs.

The CDR3 region has the DNA TGTGCCACTCAACCGGGACAGGGTCCCTACGAGCAGTACTTC. The encoded protein is CATQPGQGPYEQYF. The rearrangement joins TRBV15 to TRBJ2-7; 9 bases match TRBD1. Trimming cost V 9 bases and J 2 bases; bases outside gene matches: 8. The CDR3 is 14 residues long. Germline V CDR1 and CDR2: LNHNV, YYDKDF (reference sequence).